A selection of T cell receptor beta chains follows, all from one sample in a study of T-cell reconstitution after alpha-beta-depleted transplantation in children. TCRdb analysed the PCR reads with MiXCR anew, one entry per CDR3 protein. Seen here are approximately 150,000 distinct CDR3 sequences, 8% to 10% observed once, and the top ten hold 18%. Sequences were derived from PBMCs, mostly from graft donor cells, sampled 180 days after TCRalphabeta/CD19-depleted stem cell transplant. These receptors came from a female patient aged 2-15 years who had a stem cell transplant for congenital amegakaryocytic thrombocytopenia, so the T cells may come from the graft donor. CDR3s include the opening cysteine and the closing phenylalanine or tryptophan. D genes are given only for firm matches. The size entry is marked missing in some rows and otherwise reads once, few, many or a size class.

CDR3,DNA,J,D,size,V
CASSLRDRVGYTF,TGTGCCAGCAGTTTACGGGACAGGGTTGGCTACACCTTC,TRBJ1-2,TRBD1,NA,TRBV12-3/TRBV12-4
CASSLDGRKNTEAFF,TGCGCCAGCAGCTTGGATGGCCGGAAGAACACTGAAGCTTTCTTT,TRBJ1-1,NA,many,TRBV5-1
CAIRAANTGELFF,TGTGCCATCCGTGCCGCGAACACCGGGGAGCTGTTTTTT,TRBJ2-2,NA,many,TRBV28
CASRLGGIYTDTQYF,TGTGCCAGCAGGCTTGGTGGGATCTACACAGATACGCAGTATTTT,TRBJ2-3,NA,many,TRBV28
CASMGGGNEKLFF,TGTGCCAGCATGGGGGGGGGGAACGAAAAACTGTTTTTT,TRBJ1-4,NA,NA,TRBV7-2
CASSKTGFADQPQHF,TGCGCCAGCAGCAAGACAGGGTTCGCGGATCAGCCCCAGCATTTT,TRBJ1-5,TRBD1,many,TRBV5-1
CASSLGELFF,TGTGCCAGCAGCTTAGGGGAGCTGTTTTTT,TRBJ2-2,NA,many,TRBV7-9
CSARPRTSGVYNEQFF,TGCAGTGCTAGACCGCGGACTAGCGGGGTATACAATGAGCAGTTCTTC,TRBJ2-1,TRBD2,NA,TRBV20-1
CASRDDRGDEQYF,TGTGCCAGCAGGGATGACAGGGGCGACGAGCAGTACTTC,TRBJ2-7,TRBD1,many,TRBV6-1
CASSLLRDRGNEQFF,TGTGCCAGCAGCCTACTCCGGGACAGGGGGAATGAGCAGTTCTTC,TRBJ2-1,TRBD1,many,TRBV7-9
CASSPLGTYEQYF,TGTGCCAGCAGCCCGCTGGGGACCTACGAGCAGTACTTC,TRBJ2-7,NA,many,TRBV6-6
CSVEVGYEQYF,TGCAGCGTTGAGGTGGGTTACGAGCAGTACTTC,TRBJ2-7,NA,many,TRBV29-1
CASSLTGTGGFQPQHF,TGTGCCAGCAGCTTGACAGGGACAGGGGGTTTTCAGCCCCAGCATTTT,TRBJ1-5,TRBD1,many,TRBV7-2
CASRQAGRSYEQYF,TGTGCCAGCAGACAGGCGGGGAGGAGCTACGAGCAGTACTTC,TRBJ2-7,NA,NA,TRBV3-1
CASKIRVGEQFF,TGTGCCAGCAAGATCAGAGTAGGTGAGCAGTTCTTC,TRBJ2-1,NA,many,TRBV12-3/TRBV12-4
CASSDRVIALSYNEQFF,TGCGCCAGCAGTGACCGCGTAATAGCTTTGTCCTACAATGAGCAGTTCTTC,TRBJ2-1,NA,NA,TRBV10-2
CASSSSWAGVQLIDNEQFF,TGTGCCAGCAGTTCAAGCTGGGCGGGGGTGCAACTCATCGACAATGAGCAGTTCTTC,TRBJ2-1,TRBD2,NA,TRBV12-3/TRBV12-4
CSARADRPSSYNEQFF,TGCAGTGCTAGAGCGGACAGACCGAGCTCCTACAATGAGCAGTTCTTC,TRBJ2-1,NA,NA,TRBV20-1
CASSLTAGFYEQYF,TGTGCCAGCAGCTTAACAGCGGGCTTCTACGAGCAGTACTTC,TRBJ2-7,NA,many,TRBV7-8
CSARDRGGGFWANTEAFF,TGCAGTGCTAGAGATAGAGGAGGGGGCTTTTGGGCGAACACTGAAGCTTTCTTT,TRBJ1-1,TRBD1,many,TRBV20-1
CASSRRGAGEKETQYF,TGTGCCAGCAGCCGCCGAGGAGCGGGTGAAAAAGAGACCCAGTACTTC,TRBJ2-5,NA,many,TRBV4-2
CASRPTGGFREQYF,TGTGCCAGCAGGCCGACAGGGGGCTTTCGCGAGCAGTACTTC,TRBJ2-7,TRBD1,NA,TRBV27
CASSLPRQGYGYTF,TGTGCCAGCAGTTTGCCCCGCCAGGGGTATGGCTACACCTTC,TRBJ1-2,NA,few,TRBV28
CSVDPSGSGTEAFF,TGCAGCGTTGACCCAAGCGGGTCGGGCACTGAAGCTTTCTTT,TRBJ1-1,NA,few,TRBV29-1
CATTRGEGSYEQYF,TGTGCCACTACGAGAGGTGAGGGATCCTACGAGCAGTACTTC,TRBJ2-7,NA,many,TRBV10-3